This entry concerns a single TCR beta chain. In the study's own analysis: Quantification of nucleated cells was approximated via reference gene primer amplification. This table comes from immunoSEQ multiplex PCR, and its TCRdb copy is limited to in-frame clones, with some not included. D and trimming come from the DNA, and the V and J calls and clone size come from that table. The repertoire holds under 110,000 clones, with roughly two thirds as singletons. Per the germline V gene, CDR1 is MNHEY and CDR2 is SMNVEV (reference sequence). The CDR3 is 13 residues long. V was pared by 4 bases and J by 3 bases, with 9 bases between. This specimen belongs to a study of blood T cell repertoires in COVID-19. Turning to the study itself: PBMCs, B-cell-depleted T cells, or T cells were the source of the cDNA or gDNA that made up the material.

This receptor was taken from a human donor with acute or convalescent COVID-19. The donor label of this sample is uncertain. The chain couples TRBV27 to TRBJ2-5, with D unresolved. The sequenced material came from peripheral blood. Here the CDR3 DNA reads TGTGCCAGCAGTTCGTACATGGAAGAGACCCAGTACTTC. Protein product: CASSSYMEETQYF.